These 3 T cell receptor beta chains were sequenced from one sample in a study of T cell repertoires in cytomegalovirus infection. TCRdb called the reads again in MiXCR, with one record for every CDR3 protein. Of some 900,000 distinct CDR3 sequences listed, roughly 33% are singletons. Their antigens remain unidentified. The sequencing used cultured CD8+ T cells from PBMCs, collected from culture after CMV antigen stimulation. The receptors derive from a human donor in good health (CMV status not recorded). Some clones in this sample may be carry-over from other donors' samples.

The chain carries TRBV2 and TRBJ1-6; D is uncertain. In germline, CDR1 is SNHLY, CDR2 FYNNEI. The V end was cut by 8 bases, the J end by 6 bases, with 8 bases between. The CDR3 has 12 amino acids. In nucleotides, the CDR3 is TGTGCCAGCTTAGGTTTTAATTCACCCCTCCACTTT. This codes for CASLGFNSPLHF. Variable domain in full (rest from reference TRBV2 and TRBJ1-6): EPEVTQTPSHQVTQMGQEVILRCVPISNHLYFYWYRQILGQKVEFLVSFYNNEISEKSEIFDDQFSVERPDGSNFTLKIRSTKLEDSAMYFCASLGFNSPLHFGNGTRLTVT.

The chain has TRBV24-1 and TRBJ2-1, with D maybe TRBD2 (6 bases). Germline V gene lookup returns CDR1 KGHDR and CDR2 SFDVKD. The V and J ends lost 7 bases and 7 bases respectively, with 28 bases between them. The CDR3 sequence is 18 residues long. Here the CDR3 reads CATRRGGGELCGNNEQFF. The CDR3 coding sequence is TGTGCCACCAGGAGGGGAGGAGGGGAGTTATGTGGCAATAATGAGCAGTTCTTC.

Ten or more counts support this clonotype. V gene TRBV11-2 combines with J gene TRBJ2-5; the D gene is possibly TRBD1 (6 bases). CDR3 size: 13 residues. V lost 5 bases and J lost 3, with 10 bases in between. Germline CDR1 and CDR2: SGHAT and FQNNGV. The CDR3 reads CASSTWTEETQYF. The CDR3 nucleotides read TGTGCCAGCAGCACTTGGACAGAAGAGACCCAGTACTTC. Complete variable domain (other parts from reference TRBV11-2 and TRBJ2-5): EAGVAQSPRYKIIEKRQSVAFWCNPISGHATLYWYQQILGQGPKLLIQFQNNGVVDDSQLPKDRFSAERLKGVDSTLKIQPAKLEDSAVYLCASSTWTEETQYFGPGTRLLVL.